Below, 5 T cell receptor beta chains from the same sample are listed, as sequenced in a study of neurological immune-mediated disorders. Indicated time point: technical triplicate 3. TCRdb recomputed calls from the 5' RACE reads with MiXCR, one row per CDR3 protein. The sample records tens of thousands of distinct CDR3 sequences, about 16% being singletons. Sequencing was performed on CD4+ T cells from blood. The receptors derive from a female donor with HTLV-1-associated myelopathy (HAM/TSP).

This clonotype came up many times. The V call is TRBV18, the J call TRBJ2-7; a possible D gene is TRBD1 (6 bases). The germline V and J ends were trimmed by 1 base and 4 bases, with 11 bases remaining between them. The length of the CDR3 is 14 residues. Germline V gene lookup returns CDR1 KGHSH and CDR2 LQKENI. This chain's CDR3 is CASSPQTGLYEQYF. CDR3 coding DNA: TGTGCCAGCTCACCACAAACAGGGTTGTACGAGCAGTACTTC.

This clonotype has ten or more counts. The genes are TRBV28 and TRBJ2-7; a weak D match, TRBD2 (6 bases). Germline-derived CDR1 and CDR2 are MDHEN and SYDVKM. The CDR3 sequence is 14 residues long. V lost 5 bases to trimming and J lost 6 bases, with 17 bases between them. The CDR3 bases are TGTGCCAGCAGTAAACAGGAGGGGTCTCTCGAGCAGTACTTC. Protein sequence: CASSKQEGSLEQYF.

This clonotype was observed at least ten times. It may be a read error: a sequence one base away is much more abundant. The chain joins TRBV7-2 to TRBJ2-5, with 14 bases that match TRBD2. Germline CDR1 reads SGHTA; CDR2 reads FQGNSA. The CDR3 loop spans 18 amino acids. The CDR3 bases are TGTGTCAGCAGCTCGGGACTAGCGGGGGACGAGTACCAAGAGACCCAGTACTTC. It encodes CVSSSGLAGDEYQETQYF.

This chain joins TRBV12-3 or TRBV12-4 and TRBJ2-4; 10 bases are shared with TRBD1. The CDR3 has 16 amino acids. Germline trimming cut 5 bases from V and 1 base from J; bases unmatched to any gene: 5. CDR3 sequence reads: CASSLRDRGAKNIQYF. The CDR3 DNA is TGTGCCAGCAGTCTCCGGGACAGGGGCGCCAAAAACATTCAGTACTTC.

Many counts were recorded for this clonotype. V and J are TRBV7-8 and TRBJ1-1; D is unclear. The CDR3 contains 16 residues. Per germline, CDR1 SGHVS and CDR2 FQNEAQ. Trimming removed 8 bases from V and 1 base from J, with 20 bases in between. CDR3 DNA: TGTGCCAGCTTACATTGGGGTTTCTACGAGAACACTGAAGCTTTCTTT. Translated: CASLHWGFYENTEAFF.